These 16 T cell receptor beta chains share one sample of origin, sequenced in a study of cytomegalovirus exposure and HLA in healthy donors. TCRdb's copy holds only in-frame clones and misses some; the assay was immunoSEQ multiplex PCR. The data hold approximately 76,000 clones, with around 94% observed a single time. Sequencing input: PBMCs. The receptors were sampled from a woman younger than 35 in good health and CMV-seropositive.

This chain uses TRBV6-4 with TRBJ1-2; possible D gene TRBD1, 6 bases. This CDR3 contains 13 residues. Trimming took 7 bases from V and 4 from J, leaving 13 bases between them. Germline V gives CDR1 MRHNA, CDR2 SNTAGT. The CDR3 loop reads CASTDAQGYGYTF. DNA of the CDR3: TGTGCCAGCACCGACGCACAGGGCTATGGCTACACCTTC.

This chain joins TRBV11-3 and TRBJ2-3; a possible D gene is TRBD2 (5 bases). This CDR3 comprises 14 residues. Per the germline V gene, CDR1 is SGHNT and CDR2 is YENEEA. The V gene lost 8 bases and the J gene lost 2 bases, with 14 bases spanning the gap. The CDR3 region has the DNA TGTGCCAGCCAGAGACTACCAACCACAGATACGCAGTATTTT. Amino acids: CASQRLPTTDTQYF.

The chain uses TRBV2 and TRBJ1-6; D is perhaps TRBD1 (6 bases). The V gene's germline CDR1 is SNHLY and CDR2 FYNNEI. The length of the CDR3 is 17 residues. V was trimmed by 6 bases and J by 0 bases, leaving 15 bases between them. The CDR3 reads CASSRIQGFSYNSPLHF. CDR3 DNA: TGTGCCAGCAGCAGAATACAGGGATTCTCCTATAATTCACCCCTCCACTTT. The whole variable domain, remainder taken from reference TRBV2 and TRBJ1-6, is EPEVTQTPSHQVTQMGQEVILRCVPISNHLYFYWYRQILGQKVEFLVSFYNNEISEKSEIFDDQFSVERPDGSNFTLKIRSTKLEDSAMYFCASSRIQGFSYNSPLHFGNGTRLTVT.

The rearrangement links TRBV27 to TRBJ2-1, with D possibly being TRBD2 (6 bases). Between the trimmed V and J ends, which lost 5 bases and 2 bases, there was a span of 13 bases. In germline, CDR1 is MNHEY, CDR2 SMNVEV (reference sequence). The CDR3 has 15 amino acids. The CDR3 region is CASSPRGGAYNEQFF. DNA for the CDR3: TGTGCCAGCAGTCCCCGCGGAGGGGCCTACAATGAGCAGTTCTTC.

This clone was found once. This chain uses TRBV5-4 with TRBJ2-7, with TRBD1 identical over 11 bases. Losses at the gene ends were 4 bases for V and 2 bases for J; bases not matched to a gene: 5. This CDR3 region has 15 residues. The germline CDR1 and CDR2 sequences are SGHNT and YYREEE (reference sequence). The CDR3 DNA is TGTGCCAGCAGCGATAGGACAGGGGGCCCCTACGAGCAGTACTTC. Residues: CASSDRTGGPYEQYF.

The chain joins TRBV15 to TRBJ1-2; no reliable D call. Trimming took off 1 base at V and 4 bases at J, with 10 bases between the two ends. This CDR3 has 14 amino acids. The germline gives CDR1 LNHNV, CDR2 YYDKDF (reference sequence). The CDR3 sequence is CATSRVSAVYGYTF. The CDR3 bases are TGTGCCACCAGCAGAGTGTCGGCGGTCTATGGCTACACCTTC. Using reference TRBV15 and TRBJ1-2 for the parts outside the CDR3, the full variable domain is DAMVIQNPRYQVTQFGKPVTLSCSQTLNHNVMYWYQQKSSQAPKLLFHYYDKDFNNEADTPDNFQSRRPNTSFCFLDIRSPGLGDTAMYLCATSRVSAVYGYTFGSGTRLTVV.

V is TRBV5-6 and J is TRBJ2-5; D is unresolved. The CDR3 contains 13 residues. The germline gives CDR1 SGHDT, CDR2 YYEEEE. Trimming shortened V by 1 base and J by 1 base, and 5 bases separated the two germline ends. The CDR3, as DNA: TGTGCCAGCAGCTTGCGGGTCCAAGAGACCCAGTACTTC. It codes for CASSLRVQETQYF.

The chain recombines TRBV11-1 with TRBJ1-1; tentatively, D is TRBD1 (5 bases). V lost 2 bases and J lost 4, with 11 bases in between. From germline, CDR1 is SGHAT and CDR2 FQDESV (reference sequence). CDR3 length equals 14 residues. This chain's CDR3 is CASSLSGATTEAFF. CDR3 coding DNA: TGTGCCAGCAGCTTATCTGGGGCGACCACTGAAGCTTTCTTT.

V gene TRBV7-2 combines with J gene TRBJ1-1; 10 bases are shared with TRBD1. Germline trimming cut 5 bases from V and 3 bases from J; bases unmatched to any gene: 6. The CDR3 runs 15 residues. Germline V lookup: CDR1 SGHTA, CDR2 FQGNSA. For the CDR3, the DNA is TGTGCCAGCAGCGTCGACGGGACAGGGGACACTGAAGCTTTCTTT. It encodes CASSVDGTGDTEAFF.

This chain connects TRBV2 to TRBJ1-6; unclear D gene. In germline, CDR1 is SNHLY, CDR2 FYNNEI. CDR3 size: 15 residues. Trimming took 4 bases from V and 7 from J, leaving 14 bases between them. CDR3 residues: CASSGSRPGNSPLHF. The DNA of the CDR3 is TGTGCCAGCAGTGGGAGTCGACCCGGCAATTCACCCCTCCACTTT.

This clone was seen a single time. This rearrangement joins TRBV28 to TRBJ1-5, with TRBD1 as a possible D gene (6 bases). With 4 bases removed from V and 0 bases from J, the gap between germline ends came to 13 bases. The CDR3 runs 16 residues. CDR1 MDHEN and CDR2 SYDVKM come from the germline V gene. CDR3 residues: CASSSPDRYSNQPQHF. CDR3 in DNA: TGTGCCAGCAGTTCCCCGGACAGATATAGCAATCAGCCCCAGCATTTT. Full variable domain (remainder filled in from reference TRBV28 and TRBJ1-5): DVKVTQSSRYLVKRTGEKVFLECVQDMDHENMFWYRQDPGLGLRLIYFSYDVKMKEKGDIPEGYSVSREKKERFSLILESASTNQTSMYLCASSSPDRYSNQPQHFGDGTRLSIL.

The CDR3 DNA is TGTGCCAGCAGCGGCTTTTCCGGGACAGATGAAAAACTGTTTTTT. Amino acid sequence: CASSGFSGTDEKLFF. J is TRBJ1-4 and V is TRBV2; 7 bases match TRBD1. The length of the CDR3 is 15 residues. Germline trimming cut 6 bases from V and 6 bases from J; bases unmatched to any gene: 10. Germline V gene sequence: CDR1 SNHLY, CDR2 FYNNEI.

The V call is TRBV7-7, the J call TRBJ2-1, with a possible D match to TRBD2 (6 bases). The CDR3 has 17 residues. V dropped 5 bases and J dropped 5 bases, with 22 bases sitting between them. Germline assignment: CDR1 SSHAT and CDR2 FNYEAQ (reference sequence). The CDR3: CASSPTGDRTPHNEQFF. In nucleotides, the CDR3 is TGTGCCAGCAGCCCAACGGGGGATAGAACGCCCCACAATGAGCAGTTCTTC.

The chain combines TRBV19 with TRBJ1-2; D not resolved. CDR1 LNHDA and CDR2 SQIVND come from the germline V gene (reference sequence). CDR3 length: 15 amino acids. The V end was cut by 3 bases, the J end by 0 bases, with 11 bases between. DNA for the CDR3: TGTGCCAGTAGTATCGACGGGGAGCCTAACTATGGCTACACCTTC. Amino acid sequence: CASSIDGEPNYGYTF. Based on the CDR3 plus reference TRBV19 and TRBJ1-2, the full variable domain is DGGITQSPKYLFRKEGQNVTLSCEQNLNHDAMYWYRQDPGQGLRLIYYSQIVNDFQKGDIAEGYSVSREKKESFPLTVTSAQKNPTAFYLCASSIDGEPNYGYTFGSGTRLTVV.

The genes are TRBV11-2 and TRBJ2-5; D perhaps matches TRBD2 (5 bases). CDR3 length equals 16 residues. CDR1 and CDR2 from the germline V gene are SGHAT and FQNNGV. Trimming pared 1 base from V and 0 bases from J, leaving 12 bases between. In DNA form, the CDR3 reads TGTGCCAGCAGCTTAGTGGGGAGTTGGTACCAAGAGACCCAGTACTTC. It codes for CASSLVGSWYQETQYF.

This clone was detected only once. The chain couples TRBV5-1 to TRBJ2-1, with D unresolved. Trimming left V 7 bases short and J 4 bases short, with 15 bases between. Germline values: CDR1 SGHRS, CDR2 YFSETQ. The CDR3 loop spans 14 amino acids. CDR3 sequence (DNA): TGCGCCAGCCGGGTGGATGAGAAATACAATGAGCAGTTCTTC. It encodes CASRVDEKYNEQFF.